This T cell receptor (beta chain) was retrieved from a study of T-cell reconstitution after alpha-beta-depleted transplantation in children. CDR3 size: 18 residues. Trimming removed 6 bases from V and 2 bases from J; junction bases left unmatched: 8. Germline values: CDR1 SGHRS, CDR2 YFSETQ. Unique molecular identifiers featured in how the TCRbeta library was prepared. One entry per CDR3 protein, called by TCRdb with MiXCR from the PCR reads. The table records 900,000 or so distinct CDR3 sequences, around 17% of them present only once. In the case of this clonotype: Its matching antigen is unknown.

Whole-study findings and limits: In patients about two months after transplant, alpha-beta T cells reportedly arose from several hundred expanded graft clones. The authors attributed T-cell counts and diversity one year after transplant mostly to newly produced T cells. Recipient T cells and thymic progenitors that survived gave rise to the high TCRbeta diversity observed at day 60 in some patients.

Sequences were derived from PBMCs, mostly from graft donor cells, sampled 360 days after TCRalphabeta/CD19-depleted stem cell transplant. This clonotype originated in a male patient under 18 who had a stem cell transplant for acute lymphoblastic leukemia, so the T cells may come from the graft donor. This chain uses TRBV5-1 with TRBJ2-6; 13 nucleotides line up with TRBD2. The DNA of the CDR3 is TGCGCCAGCAAATTGACTAGCGGGAGGAGAACTGGGGCCAACGTCCTGACTTTC. Protein product: CASKLTSGRRTGANVLTF.